The TCR beta chain described here comes from a study of blood T cell repertoires in COVID-19. About the study: Some COVID-19 samples were acute and others convalescent; all came from the United States, Italy and Spain.

In the source study's methods: Cell counts per sample came from amplifying reference gene primers. The method was immunoSEQ multiplex PCR; TCRdb's version includes in-frame clones alone and lacks a portion of them. V, J and clone size were drawn from that table, and D and trimming were deduced from the DNA. Of roughly 100,000 clones listed, 69% were seen once; the top ten hold less than 6.5%. This clone showed up just once. V lost 6 bases and J lost 0; bases outside the gene matches: 6. The CDR3 extends over 15 amino acids. Germline loops: CDR1 MRHNA, CDR2 SNTAGT. The sequence came from an elderly man with acute or convalescent COVID-19. Sequencing input: peripheral blood. The J gene is TRBJ2-3, the V gene TRBV6-4; TRBD2 matches 7 bases. CDR3: CASRYSGLSTDTQYF. The CDR3 DNA sequence: TGTGCCAGCAGGTATAGCGGGCTAAGCACAGATACGCAGTATTTT.